The next 16 T cell receptor beta chains were all read from a single sample in a study of cytomegalovirus exposure and HLA in healthy donors. The PCR contained 60 Vbeta and 13 Jbeta primers. Assay: immunoSEQ multiplex PCR; the TCRdb copy retains only in-frame clones and omits some. The table has some 160,000 clones, around four fifths seen once. Material: PBMCs. These receptors were collected from a woman between 18 and 30 years old in good health and CMV-seronegative.

The rearrangement joins TRBV30 to TRBJ1-6, with 10 bases identical to TRBD1. The V and J ends lost 5 bases and 7 bases, in that order; junction bases with no gene match: 5. The CDR3 spans 14 residues. Germline lookup yields CDR1 GTSNPN and CDR2 SVGIG (reference sequence). CDR3 residues: CAWGTGVGNSPLHF. Written as DNA, the CDR3 is TGTGCCTGGGGGACAGGGGTAGGGAATTCACCCCTCCACTTT.

The V gene is TRBV4-2, the J gene TRBJ2-3, with D tentatively TRBD2 (7 bases). Germline V gene sequence: CDR1 LGHNA, CDR2 YNFKEQ. The CDR3 has 19 amino acids. Deletions cut 0 bases from V and 0 bases from J, with 19 bases between. In DNA form, the CDR3 reads TGTGCCAGCAGCCAAGAACCCTGGGGGGCTAGCGGAAGCACAGATACGCAGTATTTT. Amino acid sequence: CASSQEPWGASGSTDTQYF.

The V and J genes are TRBV16 and TRBJ2-1; TRBD1 matches 7 bases. Germline CDR1 and CDR2: KGHSY and FQNENV. V shed 4 bases, J shed 9 bases, and the junction held 9 bases outside the gene matches. This CDR3 is 14 amino acids long. Here the CDR3 reads CASSLPDRLGEQFF. DNA of the CDR3: TGTGCCAGCAGCCTCCCGGACAGGCTCGGTGAGCAGTTCTTC.

Only one count was recorded for this clone. The chain carries TRBV28 and TRBJ2-7, with TRBD1 identical over 12 bases. The V segment lost 2 bases and the J segment 4 bases; nucleotides outside the gene matches: 3. Germline CDR1 reads MDHEN; CDR2 reads SYDVKM. This CDR3 contains 15 residues. The CDR3 sequence: CASSLPGQGAYEQYF. The DNA of the CDR3 is TGTGCCAGCAGTTTACCGGGACAGGGGGCTTACGAGCAGTACTTC.

The CDR3 nucleotides are TGTGCCAGCAGCGTAGGGGGACTAGCGGGGGATGAGCAGTACTTC. This gives the protein CASSVGGLAGDEQYF. This sequence joins TRBV9 and TRBJ2-7; 14 bases fit TRBD2. From germline, CDR1 is SGDLS and CDR2 YYNGEE. The V and J ends lost 0 bases and 7 bases, in that order; junction bases with no gene match: 3. The CDR3 covers 15 residues. Full variable domain (missing parts from reference TRBV9 and TRBJ2-7): DSGVTQTPKHLITATGQRVTLRCSPRSGDLSVYWYQQSLDQGLQFLIQYYNGEERAKGNILERFSAQQFPDLHSELNLSSLELGDSALYFCASSVGGLAGDEQYFGPGTRLTVT.

The chain carries TRBV10-3 and TRBJ2-7; 15 bases are shared with TRBD2. Looked up from germline, CDR1 is ENHRY and CDR2 is SYGVKD. CDR3 size: 19 residues. V was clipped by 4 bases and J by 6 bases; unmatched bases: 16. DNA of the CDR3: TGTGCCATCAGTGGCAAACCTCCCTGGACTAGCGGGGGGGCAGCCGAGCAGTACTTC. It yields the protein CAISGKPPWTSGGAAEQYF.

CDR3 loop: CASSWGDRDTYKQYF. The CDR3 DNA sequence: TGCGCCAGCAGCTGGGGGGACAGGGATACTTACAAGCAGTACTTC. The chain combines TRBV5-1 with TRBJ2-7; 9 bases match TRBD1. J lost 8 bases, V lost 3 bases, and 12 bases had no gene match. This CDR3 contains 15 residues. CDR1 SGHRS and CDR2 YFSETQ come from the germline V gene. The full variable domain, with the rest looked up from reference TRBV5-1 and TRBJ2-7, is KAGVTQTPRYLIKTRGQQVTLSCSPISGHRSVSWYQQTPGQGLQFLFEYFSETQRNKGNFPGRFSGRQFSNSRSEMNVSTLELGDSALYLCASSWGDRDTYKQYFGPGTRLTVT.

This clone is classed as medium-sized. The V call is TRBV5-1, the J call TRBJ1-3; D is undetermined. V lost 2 bases to trimming and J lost 8 bases, with 8 bases between them. Germline assignment: CDR1 SGHRS and CDR2 YFSETQ. This CDR3 is built from 12 residues. CDR3 DNA sequence: TGCGCCAGCAGCTTCCTAGGAGACACCATATATTTT. This translates into CASSFLGDTIYF.

The chain couples TRBV19 to TRBJ2-2, with 10 bases matching TRBD1. The V gene's germline CDR1 is LNHDA and CDR2 SQIVND (reference sequence). This CDR3 contains 14 residues. The V segment lost 7 bases and the J segment 4 bases; nucleotides outside the gene matches: 3. The CDR3 loop is CASTRTGGTGELFF. CDR3 bases: TGTGCCAGTACTAGGACAGGGGGCACCGGGGAGCTGTTTTTT.

In regard to this clone: Germline is not matched at one junction end, which may reflect a read error. The chain carries TRBV7-9 and TRBJ2-1, with 11 bases identical to TRBD2. The length of the CDR3 is 18 residues. Per the germline V gene, CDR1 is SEHNR and CDR2 is FQNEAQ (reference sequence). CDR3 amino acids: CSSSFPTSGEGSHNEQFF. The CDR3 nucleotides read TGTTCCAGCAGCTTCCCGACTAGCGGGGAAGGCTCCCACAATGAGCAGTTCTTC.

The chain joins TRBV11-2 to TRBJ1-4; perhaps TRBD1 as D (6 bases). The CDR3 has 13 amino acids. V lost 1 base and J 11 bases, leaving 11 bases between the germline ends. In germline, CDR1 is SGHAT, CDR2 FQNNGV. Written as DNA, the CDR3 is TGTGCCAGCAGCTTAGTAGCAGGGGACAAACTGTTTTTT. As protein: CASSLVAGDKLFF.

The chain recombines TRBV5-4 with TRBJ2-1, with 14 nucleotides matching TRBD2. CDR1 is SGHNT and CDR2 is YYREEE in the germline V gene (reference sequence). Losses at the gene ends were 4 bases for V and 7 bases for J; bases not matched to a gene: 7. The CDR3 has 16 amino acids. The CDR3 region has the DNA TGTGCCAGCAGCCGACGACTAGCGGGGGGGCGAAATGAGCAGTTCTTC. Translating gives CASSRRLAGGRNEQFF.

This clone was detected a few times. The V call is TRBV21-1, the J call TRBJ1-1; TRBD1, the table's D call, lacks a check against the DNA. TRBV21-1 is tagged as a pseudogene. The length of the CDR3 is 15 residues. The chain's CDR3 is CASTRGTGEETEAFF. DNA for the CDR3: TGTGCCAGCACACGGGGGACAGGGGAAGAGACTGAAGCTTTCTTT.

This clone was detected a few times. The chain links TRBV4-1 to TRBJ2-7, with D perhaps matching TRBD1 (5 bases). Deletions cut 2 bases from V and 2 bases from J, with 16 bases between. In germline, CDR1 is MGHRA, CDR2 YSYEKL. CDR3 size: 16 residues. Here the CDR3 reads CASSQFPGQPTYEQYF. CDR3 DNA sequence: TGCGCCAGCAGCCAATTCCCAGGGCAACCGACCTACGAGCAGTACTTC.

This clone has more than one count but fewer than ten. The V and J genes are TRBV6-1 and TRBJ2-2; D unclear. The V gene lost 4 bases and the J gene lost 2 bases, with 8 bases spanning the gap. Germline loops: CDR1 MNHNS, CDR2 SASEGT. The CDR3 covers 14 residues. The CDR3 spells CASSGETNTGELFF. The CDR3 coding sequence is TGTGCCAGCAGTGGAGAAACTAACACCGGGGAGCTGTTTTTT.

The chain is built from TRBV7-2 and TRBJ2-5; the D gene is possibly TRBD2 (6 bases). Germline loops: CDR1 SGHTA, CDR2 FQGNSA. This CDR3 has 13 residues. Trimming took 5 bases from V and 5 from J, leaving 12 bases between them. CDR3 bases: TGTGCCAGCAGCGAAGGAAGCGGGGAGACCCAGTACTTC. Translating gives CASSEGSGETQYF.